These 21 T cell receptor beta chains share one sample of origin, sequenced in a study of OX40 agonist ivuxolimab in advanced cancers. The library came from the immunoSEQ multiplex PCR assay. TCRdb re-hosts the immuneACCESS table, in-frame sequences only. Its copies lack some clones; in the studies checked, an unresolved V gene accounts for under half of them, and the cause for the rest is not known. The sample records 15,000 or so clones, 70% to 90% of which are singletons. Around 64% of the sample is in the top ten clones. The specimen comprised CD4+ or CD8+ T cells sorted from blood, sampled in a trial of the OX40 agonist ivuxolimab. These receptors were obtained from an adult with an advanced solid tumor such as melanoma, head and neck, liver or kidney cancer.

V gene TRBV6-5 combines with J gene TRBJ1-1, with D perhaps TRBD1 (5 bases). This CDR3 is 11 amino acids long. CDR1 is MNHEY and CDR2 is SVGAGI in the germline V gene. V lost 2 bases to trimming and J lost 13 bases, with 11 bases between them. This chain's CDR3 is CASSYRDEGFF. CDR3 DNA sequence: TGTGCCAGCAGTTACCGGGACGAGGGTTTCTTT.

CDR3 sequence (DNA): TGTGCCAGCAGTCCGTCACTTTTCTACGAGCAGTACTTC. This codes for CASSPSLFYEQYF. V and J are TRBV6-5 and TRBJ2-7; D not certain. The V and J ends lost 5 bases and 3 bases respectively, with 11 bases between them. The germline V gene encodes CDR1 MNHEY and CDR2 SVGAGI. The CDR3 totals 13 residues.

The chain joins TRBV25-1 to TRBJ2-7, with 7 bases lining up with TRBD1. Germline V gene lookup returns CDR1 MGHDK and CDR2 SYGVNS. The ends lost 2 bases at V and 0 bases at J; junction bases unmatched: 4. The CDR3 is 15 residues long. This CDR3 is CASSEKDRSSYEQYF. The CDR3 nucleotides are TGTGCCAGCAGTGAAAAGGACAGGAGCTCCTACGAGCAGTACTTC.

The chain is built from TRBV7-3 and TRBJ2-3; the match to TRBD2 covers 11 bases. The trim removed 5 bases at V and 0 bases at J, leaving 13 bases unmatched. CDR1 and CDR2 (germline): SGHTA, FQGTGA. The CDR3 is 19 amino acids. The CDR3: CASSQPLAGGAPSTDTQYF. CDR3 in DNA: TGTGCCAGCAGCCAACCTCTAGCGGGAGGCGCTCCTAGCACAGATACGCAGTATTTT.

The chain has TRBV9 and TRBJ1-3; no definite D call. From germline, CDR1 is SGDLS and CDR2 YYNGEE. The CDR3 sequence is 12 residues long. The V and J ends lost 5 bases and 2 bases respectively, with 5 bases between them. CDR3 in amino acids: CASRGAGNTIYF. In nucleotides, the CDR3 is TGTGCCAGCAGAGGTGCTGGAAACACCATATATTTT.

The J gene is TRBJ2-2, the V gene TRBV29-1; TRBD2 aligns across 12 bases. The CDR3 length is 18 residues. From germline, CDR1 is SQVTM and CDR2 ANQGSEA. Trimming cost V 5 bases and J 7 bases; bases outside gene matches: 17. The CDR3 bases are TGCAGCGTTAAAGTGGCGACTAGCGGGAGTATAATAGGCGGGGAGCTGTTTTTT. This encodes CSVKVATSGSIIGGELFF.

This clone was picked up one time. V is TRBV12-5 and J is TRBJ2-1; D perhaps matches TRBD2 (6 bases). Trimming pared 0 bases from V and 2 bases from J, leaving 11 bases between. This CDR3 spans 16 amino acids. Germline values: CDR1 LGHNT, CDR2 FRNRAP. The CDR3: CASGLVEEGAYNEQFF. DNA for the CDR3: TGTGCTAGTGGTTTGGTAGAGGAGGGAGCCTACAATGAGCAGTTCTTC.

CDR3 amino acids: CASRGGGANEQFF. The CDR3 nucleotides read TGTGCCAGCAGGGGCGGGGGGGCCAATGAGCAGTTCTTC. The chain is built from TRBV6-5 and TRBJ2-1; 9 bases are shared with TRBD2. Trimming removed 6 bases from V and 6 bases from J; junction bases left unmatched: 3. The CDR3 spans 13 residues. The germline gives CDR1 MNHEY, CDR2 SVGAGI.

The rearrangement links TRBV4-1 to TRBJ1-2, with 8 bases fitting TRBD1. V dropped 1 base and J dropped 5; count of bases not matched to a gene: 6. The CDR3 is 15 amino acids. Germline V lookup: CDR1 MGHRA, CDR2 YSYEKL. The CDR3 region is CASSQVRGPTYGYTF. DNA for the CDR3: TGCGCCAGCAGCCAAGTCAGGGGGCCTACATATGGCTACACCTTC.

V usage is TRBV19 and J usage is TRBJ1-5; no clear D gene. Deletions cut 1 base from V and 7 bases from J, with 14 bases between. The CDR3 length is 15 residues. The V gene's germline CDR1 is LNHDA and CDR2 SQIVND (reference sequence). As DNA, the CDR3 is TGTGCCAGTAGTATAGTTGTGAGATCGGGGCAGCCCCAGCATTTT. Its protein is CASSIVVRSGQPQHF.

The V and J genes are TRBV19 and TRBJ1-2; TRBD1 agrees at 10 bases. Per the germline V gene, CDR1 is LNHDA and CDR2 is SQIVND (reference sequence). The CDR3 sequence is 15 residues long. V was clipped by 6 bases and J by 1 base; unmatched bases: 5. The CDR3 sequence is CASRGQGLYNYGYTF. The CDR3, as DNA: TGTGCCAGTAGGGGACAGGGGTTATATAACTATGGCTACACCTTC.

This clone was observed a handful of times. The chain combines TRBV11-2 with TRBJ1-4, with D possibly being TRBD1 (5 bases). With 3 bases removed from V and 0 bases from J, the gap between germline ends came to 8 bases. Germline V gene sequence: CDR1 SGHAT, CDR2 FQNNGV. CDR3 length: 15 amino acids. The CDR3 DNA follows: TGTGCCAGCAGCTTGGGACGGGCAACTAATGAAAAACTGTTTTTT. Translated, it gives CASSLGRATNEKLFF.

V is TRBV11-2 and J is TRBJ2-5; D gene uncertain. CDR1 and CDR2 (germline): SGHAT, FQNNGV. The germline V and J ends were trimmed by 5 bases and 1 base, with 14 bases remaining between them. The CDR3 sequence is 15 residues long. The CDR3 DNA sequence: TGTGCCAGCAGCCCCTCGGAGTACACCCAAGAGACCCAGTACTTC. It codes for CASSPSEYTQETQYF.

Turning to this clone: Other nucleotide sequences in the sample specify the same CDR3. The gene calls are TRBV9 and TRBJ2-7, with D maybe TRBD2 (6 bases). This CDR3 has 15 amino acids. The germline V gene encodes CDR1 SGDLS and CDR2 YYNGEE. V was pared by 2 bases and J by 6 bases, with 18 bases between. Here the CDR3 DNA reads TGTGCCAGCAGCGTTTCACTAGCCCCCTCCGGCGAGCAGTACTTC. Amino acid sequence: CASSVSLAPSGEQYF.

The chain is built from TRBV6-5 and TRBJ1-2, with D possibly matching TRBD1 (5 bases). The CDR3 loop spans 14 amino acids. With 7 bases removed from V and 6 bases from J, the gap between germline ends came to 18 bases. The germline V gene encodes CDR1 MNHEY and CDR2 SVGAGI. CDR3 in DNA: TGTGCCAGCAATGGTGGAAGGGACGGTGATGGCTACACCTTC. The encoded protein is CASNGGRDGDGYTF.

The CDR3 nucleotides are TGTGCCAGCAGTATATTAGCGGGAGGGTACAATGAGCAGTTCTTC. It encodes CASSILAGGYNEQFF. This sequence joins TRBV25-1 and TRBJ2-1; 11 bases map to TRBD2. Germline CDR1 reads MGHDK; CDR2 reads SYGVNS. The CDR3 loop spans 15 amino acids. V lost 5 bases, J lost 4 bases, and 4 bases stayed unmatched.

The chain has TRBV4-3 and TRBJ1-2; D ambiguous. CDR1 is LGHNA and CDR2 is YSLEER in the germline V gene. The CDR3 totals 14 residues. The V and J ends lost 3 bases and 6 bases respectively, with 14 bases between them. The CDR3 loop reads CASSHRSEGNGYTF. The CDR3 nucleotides read TGCGCCAGCAGCCACCGATCGGAGGGCAATGGCTACACCTTC.

This clone was seen once. V usage is TRBV7-3 and J usage is TRBJ1-1, with 8 bases lining up with TRBD1. V trimming: 2 bases; J trimming: 5 bases; junction bases outside the gene matches: 4. This CDR3 contains 14 residues. In germline, CDR1 is SGHTA, CDR2 FQGTGA. CDR3 nucleotides: TGTGCCAGCAGCTTAGGACAGGGAGAGACTGAAGCTTTCTTT. Protein: CASSLGQGETEAFF.

The rearrangement joins TRBV10-3 to TRBJ2-5, with a tentative D call TRBD2 (6 bases). V shed 5 bases and J shed 2 bases, with 18 bases lying between them. This CDR3 region has 16 residues. Germline V CDR1 and CDR2: ENHRY, SYGVKD. The CDR3: CAISHPGTRDQETQYF. DNA of the CDR3: TGTGCCATCAGTCATCCCGGGACTCGAGATCAAGAGACCCAGTACTTC.

The chain uses TRBV5-6 and TRBJ2-2; 8 bases align to TRBD2. V lost 5 bases and J lost 4; bases outside the gene matches: 10. The CDR3 runs to 16 residues. Looked up from germline, CDR1 is SGHDT and CDR2 is YYEEEE. Here the CDR3 reads CASRNTVAGRTGELFF. DNA for the CDR3: TGTGCCAGCAGGAATACAGTAGCGGGACGCACCGGGGAGCTGTTTTTT.

The chain recombines TRBV15 with TRBJ2-7, with 7 bases matching TRBD1. V trimming: 4 bases; J trimming: 5 bases; junction bases outside the gene matches: 17. CDR1 and CDR2 (germline): LNHNV, YYDKDF (reference sequence). This CDR3 is built from 17 residues. The CDR3 sequence is CATSTPGPHRGLHEQYF. CDR3 nucleotides: TGTGCCACCAGCACCCCAGGTCCACACAGGGGTCTCCACGAGCAGTACTTC.